These 13 T cell receptor beta chains share one sample of origin, sequenced in a study of identical twins. TCRdb reanalysed the 5' RACE reads using MiXCR and keeps one entry per CDR3 protein. Here the sample spans roughly 1.6 million distinct CDR3 sequences, more than 30% being singletons. Sequencing used cord blood. The receptors come from a newborn girl in good health.

This clonotype was seen a few times. This chain uses TRBV5-1 with TRBJ2-1; D not certain. Germline values: CDR1 SGHRS, CDR2 YFSETQ. This CDR3 has 17 amino acids. Between the trimmed V and J ends, which lost 0 bases and 0 bases, there was a span of 13 bases. The CDR3 loop reads CASSLGAHTSSYNEQFF. CDR3 nucleotide sequence: TGCGCCAGCAGCTTGGGTGCGCACACCAGCTCCTACAATGAGCAGTTCTTC. Full variable domain (outside the CDR3, taken from reference TRBV5-1 and TRBJ2-1): KAGVTQTPRYLIKTRGQQVTLSCSPISGHRSVSWYQQTPGQGLQFLFEYFSETQRNKGNFPGRFSGRQFSNSRSEMNVSTLELGDSALYLCASSLGAHTSSYNEQFFGPGTRLTVL.

This clonotype was counted between two and nine times. The chain uses TRBV20-1 and TRBJ2-7; 12 bases map to TRBD2. The CDR3 sequence is 16 residues long. The V segment lost 5 bases and the J segment 1 base; nucleotides outside the gene matches: 9. Germline CDR1 is DFQATT and CDR2 is SNEGSKA (reference sequence). CDR3 protein: CSAAPPTSGGSYEQYF. In nucleotides, the CDR3 is TGCAGTGCTGCGCCACCTACTAGCGGGGGGTCCTACGAGCAGTACTTC.

In this sample, this clonotype turned up a few times. The J gene is TRBJ1-2, the V gene TRBV6-5; 10 nucleotides agree with TRBD1. V dropped 2 bases and J dropped 7; count of bases not matched to a gene: 7. The CDR3 covers 15 residues. From germline, CDR1 is MNHEY and CDR2 SVGAGI. CDR3 DNA: TGTGCCAGCAGTTACCCGGGACAGGGGTTCTCTGGCTACACCTTC. Protein sequence: CASSYPGQGFSGYTF.

This chain's CDR3 is CASGRSTETQFF. CDR3 DNA: TGTGCCAGCGGTCGGAGTACAGAGACCCAGTTCTTC. The chain links TRBV7-2 to TRBJ2-1; D remains ambiguous. The germline V gene encodes CDR1 SGHTA and CDR2 FQGNSA. Trimming cost V 8 bases and J 13 bases, with 18 bases left between them. This CDR3 contains 12 residues.

The chain carries TRBV29-1 and TRBJ2-5; D is perhaps TRBD2 (6 bases). The CDR3 extends over 13 amino acids. The V end lost 7 bases, the J end lost 11 bases, and 23 bases lay between the germline ends. Per the germline V gene, CDR1 is SQVTM and CDR2 is ANQGSEA. CDR3 coding DNA: TGCAGCGAGGGGATCGGGGGTGGCAATGAGCAGTACTTC. Its protein is CSEGIGGGNEQYF.

V and J are TRBV20-1 and TRBJ2-5, with TRBD2 identical over 8 bases. Trimming cost V 6 bases and J 11 bases; bases outside gene matches: 17. Germline V lookup: CDR1 DFQATT, CDR2 SNEGSKA (reference sequence). This CDR3 region has 14 residues. The CDR3 DNA is TGCAGTGCGATTCCGGGACTAGGGATCAATGAGCAGTACTTC. Its translation: CSAIPGLGINEQYF.

There are a few counts of this clonotype. The chain employs TRBV11-2 and TRBJ1-2; D may be TRBD1 (5 bases). V was trimmed by 5 bases and J by 4 bases, leaving 26 bases between them. The germline V gene encodes CDR1 SGHAT and CDR2 FQNNGV. This CDR3 region has 18 residues. CDR3 loop: CASSTLRRGREQGYGYTF. For the CDR3, the DNA is TGTGCCAGCAGCACACTGCGGCGGGGACGGGAACAAGGCTATGGCTACACCTTC.

The chain is built from TRBV29-1 and TRBJ2-7; D gene unclear. V lost 0 bases, J lost 1 base, and 7 bases lay in between. Germline-derived CDR1 and CDR2 are SQVTM and ANQGSEA. The CDR3 sequence is 13 residues long. The CDR3 DNA reads as TGCAGCGTTGAAGATCAGACATCCTACGAGCAGTACTTC. It is translated as CSVEDQTSYEQYF.

Notes on this clonotype: Its ends do not fully match the called genes, so a read error is possible. V gene TRBV12-3 or TRBV12-4 combines with J gene TRBJ2-4; no definite D call. The CDR3 length is 12 residues. CDR3 bases: TGTGTCAGCAGTAATATACTGAGTTTCCAGTACTTC. The encoded protein is CVSSNILSFQYF.

This clonotype was seen a handful of times. This chain connects TRBV4-1 to TRBJ2-1, with D perhaps being TRBD1 or TRBD2 (6 bases each). Germline V lookup: CDR1 MGHRA, CDR2 YSYEKL. The CDR3 totals 17 residues. V lost 3 bases and J lost 2, with 17 bases in between. CDR3 DNA: TGCGCCAGCAGCCAGACTCCCATTAGGGGGGCCTACAATGAGCAGTTCTTC. Translating gives CASSQTPIRGAYNEQFF.

The sample holds a few counts of this clonotype. The chain's CDR3 is CSVRQGTRTEAFF. DNA for the CDR3: TGCAGCGTCCGACAGGGGACTCGCACTGAAGCTTTCTTT. The V gene is TRBV29-1, the J gene TRBJ1-1; 8 nucleotides match TRBD1. Germline V lookup: CDR1 SQVTM, CDR2 ANQGSEA. This CDR3 region has 13 residues. V lost 6 bases to trimming and J lost 4 bases; unmatched junction nucleotides: 7.

This clonotype was observed a few times. The chain is built from TRBV28 and TRBJ1-2; D unclear. V was shortened by 3 bases and J by 8 bases, with 16 bases between the two germline ends. Germline CDR1 is MDHEN and CDR2 is SYDVKM. The CDR3 runs to 14 residues. This CDR3 is CASSFAAKVGGYTF. CDR3 nucleotide sequence: TGTGCCAGCAGTTTTGCGGCAAAGGTTGGGGGCTACACCTTC.

The chain carries TRBV20-1 and TRBJ1-2; a possible D gene is TRBD1 (5 bases). This CDR3 has 12 residues. The germline V gene has CDR1 DFQATT and CDR2 SNEGSKA (reference sequence). The V gene lost 5 bases and the J gene lost 6 bases, with 13 bases spanning the gap. In DNA form, the CDR3 reads TGCAGTGCTCCGGGGGTGGACCATGGCTACACCTTC. Amino acids: CSAPGVDHGYTF.